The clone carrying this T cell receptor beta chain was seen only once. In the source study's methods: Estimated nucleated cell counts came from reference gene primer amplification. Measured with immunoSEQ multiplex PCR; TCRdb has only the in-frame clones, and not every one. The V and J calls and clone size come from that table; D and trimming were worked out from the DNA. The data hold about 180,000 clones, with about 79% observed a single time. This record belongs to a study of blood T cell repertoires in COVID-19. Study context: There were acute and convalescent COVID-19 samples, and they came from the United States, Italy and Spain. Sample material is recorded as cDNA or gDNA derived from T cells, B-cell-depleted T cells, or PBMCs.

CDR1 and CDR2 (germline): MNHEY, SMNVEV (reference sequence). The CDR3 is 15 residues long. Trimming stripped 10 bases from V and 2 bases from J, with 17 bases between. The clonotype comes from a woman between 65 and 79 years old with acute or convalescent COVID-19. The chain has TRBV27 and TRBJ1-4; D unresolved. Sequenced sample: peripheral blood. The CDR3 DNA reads TGTGCCACCGACGGGGTCAGGATCACTAATGAAAAACTGTTTTTT. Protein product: CATDGVRITNEKLFF.